This T cell receptor beta chain was recorded in a study of blood T cell repertoires in COVID-19. Study in general: COVID-19 samples from acute and convalescent phases originated in the United States, Italy and Spain. The cDNA or gDNA used as material had been derived from T cells, B-cell-depleted T cells, or PBMCs.

V gave up 5 bases and J gave up 3 bases, with 10 bases separating them. Looked up from germline, CDR1 is SNHLY and CDR2 is FYNNEI. This CDR3 spans 14 amino acids. The table came from immunoSEQ multiplex PCR; TCRdb's copy has only in-frame clones and leaves some out. Of 100,000 to 150,000 clones listed, roughly 91% are singletons. V usage is TRBV2 and J usage is TRBJ2-2, with a possible D match to TRBD1 (5 bases). This receptor was obtained from a man between 50 and 59 years old with active or convalescent COVID-19. The sample comprised peripheral blood. This chain's CDR3 is CASSFEGDTGELFF. CDR3 nucleotide sequence: TGTGCCAGCAGTTTTGAAGGGGACACCGGGGAGCTGTTTTTT.